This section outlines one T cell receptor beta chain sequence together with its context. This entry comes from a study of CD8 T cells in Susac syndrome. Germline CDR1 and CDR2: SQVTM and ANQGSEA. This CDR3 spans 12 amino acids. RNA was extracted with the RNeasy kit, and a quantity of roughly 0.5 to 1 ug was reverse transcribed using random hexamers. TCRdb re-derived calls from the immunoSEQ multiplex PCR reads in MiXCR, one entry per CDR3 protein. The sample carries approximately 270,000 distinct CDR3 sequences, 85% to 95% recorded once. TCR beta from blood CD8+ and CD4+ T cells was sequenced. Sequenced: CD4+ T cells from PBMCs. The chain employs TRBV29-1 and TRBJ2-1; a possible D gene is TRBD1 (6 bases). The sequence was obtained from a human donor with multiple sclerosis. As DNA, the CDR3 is TGCAGTTGGACAGAGACCTACAATGAGCAGTTCTTC. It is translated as CSWTETYNEQFF.